This T cell receptor beta chain was retrieved from a study of T cell responses to AZD1222 COVID-19 vaccine. Profiling relied on immunoSEQ multiplex PCR, and the TCRdb table lists in-frame clones only, not all of them. The data show about 120,000 clones, 92% seen once. V dropped 6 bases and J dropped 7 bases, with 16 bases sitting between them. CDR1 MNHNY and CDR2 SVGAGI come from the germline V gene (reference sequence). This CDR3 has 14 residues. The sequence was obtained from an adult in good health. The chain combines TRBV6-6 with TRBJ2-1; D possibly corresponds to TRBD1 (6 bases). The material was peripheral blood, obtained on day 0 of AZD1222 vaccination. CDR3 loop: CASRTNDRRNEQFF. As DNA, the CDR3 is TGTGCCAGCAGAACTAATGACAGGAGGAATGAGCAGTTCTTC.